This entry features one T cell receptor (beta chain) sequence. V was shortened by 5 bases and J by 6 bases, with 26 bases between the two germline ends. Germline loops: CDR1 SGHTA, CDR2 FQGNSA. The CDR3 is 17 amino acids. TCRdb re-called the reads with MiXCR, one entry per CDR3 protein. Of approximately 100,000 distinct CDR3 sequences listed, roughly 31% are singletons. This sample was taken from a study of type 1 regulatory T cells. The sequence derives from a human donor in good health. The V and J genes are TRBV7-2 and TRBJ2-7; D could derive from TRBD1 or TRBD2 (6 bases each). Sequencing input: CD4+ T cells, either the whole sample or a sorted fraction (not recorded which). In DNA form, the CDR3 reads TGTGCCAGCAGCCGAACTCCAGGGGCGCGTGAGGAGGGCGAGCAGTACTTC. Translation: CASSRTPGAREEGEQYF.